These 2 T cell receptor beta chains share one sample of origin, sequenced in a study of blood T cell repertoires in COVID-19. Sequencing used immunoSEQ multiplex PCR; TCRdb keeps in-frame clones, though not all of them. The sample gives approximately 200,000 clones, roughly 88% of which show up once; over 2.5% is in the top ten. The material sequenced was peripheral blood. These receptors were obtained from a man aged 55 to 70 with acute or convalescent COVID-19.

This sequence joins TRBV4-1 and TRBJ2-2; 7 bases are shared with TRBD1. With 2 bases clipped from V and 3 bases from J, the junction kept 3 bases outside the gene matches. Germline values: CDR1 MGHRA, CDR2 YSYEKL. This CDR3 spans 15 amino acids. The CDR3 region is CASSQLTGDTGELFF. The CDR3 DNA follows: TGCGCCAGCAGCCAACTCACAGGGGACACCGGGGAGCTGTTTTTT.

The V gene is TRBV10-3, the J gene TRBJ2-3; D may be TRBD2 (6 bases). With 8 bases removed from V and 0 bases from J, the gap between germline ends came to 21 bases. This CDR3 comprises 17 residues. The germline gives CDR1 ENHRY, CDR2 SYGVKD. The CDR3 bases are TGTGCCATCGGGGGGAGAAAATCAGGGACTAGCACAGATACGCAGTATTTT. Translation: CAIGGRKSGTSTDTQYF.